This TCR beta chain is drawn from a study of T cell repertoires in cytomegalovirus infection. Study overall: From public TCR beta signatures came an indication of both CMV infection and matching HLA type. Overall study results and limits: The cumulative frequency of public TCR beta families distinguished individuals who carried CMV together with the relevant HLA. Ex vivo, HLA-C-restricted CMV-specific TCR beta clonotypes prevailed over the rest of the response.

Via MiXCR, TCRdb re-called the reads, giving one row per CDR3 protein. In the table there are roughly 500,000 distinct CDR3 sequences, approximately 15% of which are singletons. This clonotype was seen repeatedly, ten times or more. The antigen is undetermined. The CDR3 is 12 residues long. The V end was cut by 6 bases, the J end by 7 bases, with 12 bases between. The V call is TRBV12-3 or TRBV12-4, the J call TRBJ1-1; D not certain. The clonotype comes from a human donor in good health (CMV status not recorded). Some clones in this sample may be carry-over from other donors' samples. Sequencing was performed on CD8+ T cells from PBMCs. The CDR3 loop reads CASSHSTGEAFF. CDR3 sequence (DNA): TGTGCCAGCAGCCACAGCACCGGTGAAGCTTTCTTT.